Below, 26 T cell receptor beta chains from the same sample are listed, as sequenced in a study of T cell repertoires in cytomegalovirus infection (dated by TCRdb to about 2019). The instrument was an Illumina HiSeq 1500. The public reads were run again by TCRdb, first through fastp at Q25 and then through MiXCR, and only productive beta chains were kept. Each CDR3 protein gets just one entry, which takes the most common genes and DNA from the rows behind it. The sample table holds 400,000 or so distinct CDR3 sequences, of which approximately 32% were seen once. The biggest ten clones account for about an eighth of the sample. The sample taken for sequencing was PBMCs. Receptors originate from a human donor in good health (CMV status not recorded). Some clones in this sample may be carry-over from other donors' samples.

The DNA of the CDR3 is TGCAGTGCTAGAGATCCAGGGAAAGAGACCCAGTACTTC. Translated, it gives CSARDPGKETQYF. The rearrangement links TRBV20-1 to TRBJ2-5, with D possibly matching TRBD1 (5 bases). The germline V gene encodes CDR1 DFQATT and CDR2 SNEGSKA (reference sequence). Trimming took 0 bases from V and 3 from J, leaving 8 bases between them. The CDR3 covers 13 residues.

V usage is TRBV9 and J usage is TRBJ1-2; weak D call: TRBD1 (6 bases). Germline values: CDR1 SGDLS, CDR2 YYNGEE. This CDR3 has 14 residues. Between the trimmed V and J ends, which lost 0 bases and 7 bases, there was a span of 13 bases. CDR3 sequence: CASSVGSGGSGYTF. Here the CDR3 DNA reads TGTGCCAGCAGCGTAGGATCCGGGGGCTCTGGCTACACCTTC.

The rearrangement joins TRBV7-2 to TRBJ2-1; D gene ambiguous. Trimming shortened V by 0 bases and J by 8 bases, and 14 bases separated the two germline ends. Germline CDR1 and CDR2: SGHTA and FQGNSA. CDR3 length: 15 residues. CDR3 loop: CASSLARTQRDEQFF. The CDR3 DNA reads as TGTGCCAGCAGCTTAGCTAGAACCCAAAGGGATGAGCAGTTCTTC.

This clonotype was seen many times. This chain connects TRBV7-6 to TRBJ1-1; possibly TRBD1 for D (5 bases). The V gene lost 5 bases and the J gene lost 0 bases, with 10 bases spanning the gap. The CDR3 totals 14 residues. Germline CDR1 and CDR2: SGHVS and FNYEAQ. CDR3 in DNA: TGTGCCAGCAGCGCGGGGGGATTGAACACTGAAGCTTTCTTT. Amino acids: CASSAGGLNTEAFF.

This clonotype was observed at least ten times. V gene TRBV19 combines with J gene TRBJ1-5; D is ambiguous. Germline-derived CDR1 and CDR2 are LNHDA and SQIVND (reference sequence). This CDR3 has 15 amino acids. Trimming removed 7 bases from V and 7 bases from J, with 20 bases in between. The CDR3 DNA sequence: TGTGCCAGTATCAGGAGAAATCTGTCGGGGCAGCCCCAGCATTTT. This encodes CASIRRNLSGQPQHF.

The chain has TRBV5-5 and TRBJ2-1; 8 bases map to TRBD2. With V trimmed by 0 bases and J by 5 bases, 4 bases remained unmatched. This CDR3 is built from 15 residues. The germline gives CDR1 SGHKS, CDR2 YYEKEE (reference sequence). In DNA, the CDR3 is TGTGCCAGCAGCTTGGCCGTTAGCGGGGACAATGAGCAGTTCTTC. It codes for CASSLAVSGDNEQFF.

For this clonotype: A read error may account for a junction end that differs from germline. This sequence joins TRBV7-2 and TRBJ1-3; D not resolved. CDR3 size: 14 residues. Germline CDR1 is SGHTA and CDR2 is FQGNSA. The chain's CDR3 is CASSLSLTVNTIYF. As DNA, the CDR3 is TGTGCCAGCAGCTTAAGTCTAACTGTAAACACCATCTATTTT.

This clonotype was detected a few times. The chain is built from TRBV19 and TRBJ2-1; 8 bases match TRBD1. Germline V gene lookup returns CDR1 LNHDA and CDR2 SQIVND (reference sequence). The CDR3 runs 15 residues. V shed 5 bases and J 3 bases; nucleotides not matched to a gene: 6. The CDR3 is CASSLDRAYYNEQFF. The CDR3 DNA sequence: TGTGCCAGTAGTTTGGACAGGGCCTACTACAATGAGCAGTTCTTC.

The table lists this clonotype with a few counts. This rearrangement joins TRBV15 to TRBJ1-1; D is ambiguous. Germline-derived CDR1 and CDR2 are LNHNV and YYDKDF (reference sequence). The CDR3 has 14 residues. V was pared by 0 bases and J by 2 bases, with 7 bases between. The CDR3 region is CATSRDLSNTEAFF. The CDR3 coding sequence is TGTGCCACCAGCAGAGATCTCAGCAACACTGAAGCTTTCTTT.

This clonotype was picked up a small number of times. The chain uses TRBV6-1 and TRBJ2-3; 12 bases are shared with TRBD2. The trim removed 5 bases at V and 3 bases at J, leaving 9 bases unmatched. This CDR3 comprises 17 residues. The germline CDR1 and CDR2 sequences are MNHNS and SASEGT. Here the CDR3 DNA reads TGTGCCAGCAGTTCGGAGACTAGCGGGGGATATACAGATACGCAGTATTTT. Its protein product is CASSSETSGGYTDTQYF.

This clonotype has at least ten counts. The gene calls are TRBV11-2 and TRBJ1-2, with TRBD1 identical over 8 bases. Per the germline V gene, CDR1 is SGHAT and CDR2 is FQNNGV. This CDR3 comprises 20 residues. The V and J ends lost 0 bases and 4 bases, in that order; junction bases with no gene match: 19. The CDR3 region has the DNA TGTGCCAGCAGCTTAGATAACAGGGCCTCCTGGTCAGGGGGCAGCTATGGCTACACCTTC. As protein: CASSLDNRASWSGGSYGYTF.

CDR3 coding DNA: TGCAGTGCTAGAGCCCGGACAGGGAAGCATCAGCCCCAGCATTTT. Protein sequence: CSARARTGKHQPQHF. This chain links TRBV20-1 with TRBJ1-5, with 8 nucleotides matching TRBD1. From germline, CDR1 is DFQATT and CDR2 SNEGSKA (reference sequence). With 1 base clipped from V and 5 bases from J, the junction kept 7 bases outside the gene matches. The CDR3 consists of 15 residues.

This chain links TRBV11-2 with TRBJ2-3; 13 bases align to TRBD2. The V segment lost 8 bases and the J segment 0 bases; nucleotides outside the gene matches: 8. This CDR3 has 17 residues. Germline assignment: CDR1 SGHAT and CDR2 FQNNGV. The DNA of the CDR3 is TGTGCCAGCGGGGGACTAGCGGGGTTGACTAGCACAGATACGCAGTATTTT. Translation gives CASGGLAGLTSTDTQYF. Looking up the rest from reference TRBV11-2 and TRBJ2-3 gives the full variable domain: EAGVAQSPRYKIIEKRQSVAFWCNPISGHATLYWYQQILGQGPKLLIQFQNNGVVDDSQLPKDRFSAERLKGVDSTLKIQPAKLEDSAVYLCASGGLAGLTSTDTQYFGPGTRLTVL.

The CDR3 sequence: CASSLARTVNQPQHF. In nucleotides, the CDR3 is TGTGCCAGCAGCTTAGCCAGGACAGTCAATCAGCCCCAGCATTTT. This chain uses TRBV7-8 with TRBJ1-5; possibly TRBD1 for D (6 bases). The CDR3 runs to 15 residues. The germline V and J ends were trimmed by 0 bases and 3 bases, with 9 bases remaining between them. Germline CDR1 and CDR2: SGHVS and FQNEAQ.

This clonotype has a single count. A read error is possible here, since a much larger clone lies one base away. The chain links TRBV11-2 to TRBJ1-2, with unresolved D. Germline-derived CDR1 and CDR2 are SGHAT and FQNNGV. The CDR3 consists of 15 residues. The CDR3 sequence is CSSSSYPATNYGYTF. CDR3 bases: TGTTCCAGCAGCTCATACCCGGCGACTAACTATGGCTACACCTTC. The full variable domain, with the rest looked up from reference TRBV11-2 and TRBJ1-2, is EAGVAQSPRYKIIEKRQSVAFWCNPISGHATLYWYQQILGQGPKLLIQFQNNGVVDDSQLPKDRFSAERLKGVDSTLKIQPAKLEDSAVYLCSSSSYPATNYGYTFGSGTRLTVV.

As concerns this clonotype: Given the absence of the conserved phenylalanine or tryptophan at the CDR3 end, a read error is likely. The gene calls are TRBV19 and TRBJ2-4, with D maybe TRBD2 (5 bases). Germline V CDR1 and CDR2: LNHDA, SQIVND (reference sequence). CDR3 length equals 15 residues. V gave up 4 bases and J gave up 2 bases, with 12 bases separating them. This chain's CDR3 is CASSTLGITKNIQYS. The CDR3 nucleotides read TGTGCCAGTAGTACCCTCGGGATAACCAAAAACATTCAGTACTCC.

This clonotype was found a few times. The chain combines TRBV7-6 with TRBJ2-1; weak D call: TRBD2 (6 bases). Per the germline V gene, CDR1 is SGHVS and CDR2 is FNYEAQ. This CDR3 comprises 14 residues. Trimming removed 2 bases from V and 7 bases from J, with 12 bases in between. CDR3 bases: TGTGCCAGCAGCTTATTGGCGGGGAAGAATGAGCAGTTCTTC. It encodes CASSLLAGKNEQFF.

V and J are TRBV12-3 or TRBV12-4 and TRBJ2-6; D may match TRBD1 or TRBD2 (5 bases each). The CDR3 is made up of 17 amino acids. Trimming removed 3 bases from V and 0 bases from J, with 12 bases in between. CDR3 sequence (DNA): TGTGCCAGCAGTTTTCGGGACGTCAACTCTGGGGCCAACGTCCTGACTTTC. As protein: CASSFRDVNSGANVLTF.

The chain uses TRBV6-5 and TRBJ1-1, with D perhaps TRBD1 (6 bases). Trimming removed 2 bases from V and 5 bases from J, with 12 bases in between. CDR1 is MNHEY, CDR2 SVGAGI, per germline. The length of the CDR3 is 14 residues. The CDR3 loop reads CASSYGGPETEAFF. The CDR3, as DNA: TGTGCCAGCAGTTACGGGGGGCCAGAGACTGAAGCTTTCTTT.

In its sample, this clonotype was seen a few times. The genes are TRBV5-4 and TRBJ2-1; 10 bases match TRBD1. Trimming cost V 4 bases and J 8 bases; bases outside gene matches: 9. Germline V gene data show CDR1 as SGHNT and CDR2 as YYREEE (reference sequence). CDR3 length: 15 residues. The CDR3, as DNA: TGTGCCAGCAGCCACACCGGGGACAGGGGCGATGAGCAGTTCTTC. Protein sequence: CASSHTGDRGDEQFF.

This clonotype was detected only a few times. V and J are TRBV5-5 and TRBJ2-7, with TRBD1 matching over 7 bases. The CDR3 length is 12 residues. Trimming took 8 bases from V and 3 from J; bases not matched to a gene: 5. Germline CDR1 SGHKS, CDR2 YYEKEE (reference sequence). The CDR3 here is CASQTGSYEQYF. CDR3 bases: TGTGCCAGTCAGACAGGGAGCTACGAGCAGTACTTC. Together with reference TRBV5-5 and TRBJ2-7, the CDR3 gives the full variable domain: DAGVTQSPTHLIKTRGQQVTLRCSPISGHKSVSWYQQVLGQGPQFIFQYYEKEERGRGNFPDRFSARQFPNYSSELNVNALLLGDSALYLCASQTGSYEQYFGPGTRLTVT.

The chain recombines TRBV28 with TRBJ1-2; D might be TRBD1 (5 bases). V was trimmed by 1 base and J by 4 bases, leaving 10 bases between them. CDR3 length: 14 residues. Germline V lookup: CDR1 MDHEN, CDR2 SYDVKM. The CDR3 protein is CASSLSRDFYGYTF. In DNA form, the CDR3 reads TGTGCCAGCAGTTTATCCAGGGACTTCTATGGCTACACCTTC.

This clonotype was counted only a few times. This chain connects TRBV7-2 to TRBJ2-1, with TRBD1 identical over 7 bases. Germline-derived CDR1 and CDR2 are SGHTA and FQGNSA. This CDR3 region has 13 residues. V shed 3 bases and J 10 bases; nucleotides not matched to a gene: 6. The CDR3 DNA reads as TGTGCCAGCAGCTTTTACGGGACAGCCGAGCAGTTCTTC. It is translated as CASSFYGTAEQFF.

The rearrangement links TRBV2 to TRBJ2-7, with a weak D call TRBD2 (5 bases). Trimming shortened V by 7 bases and J by 0 bases, and 13 bases separated the two germline ends. The CDR3 totals 14 residues. Germline V CDR1 and CDR2: SNHLY, FYNNEI. The CDR3 loop is CASTVGRASYEQYF. The CDR3 nucleotides read TGTGCCAGCACCGTTGGGAGAGCCTCCTACGAGCAGTACTTC.

Ten or more counts support this clonotype. V usage is TRBV7-9 and J usage is TRBJ1-6; 8 nucleotides align to TRBD1. This CDR3 is built from 16 residues. The germline V gene encodes CDR1 SEHNR and CDR2 FQNEAQ (reference sequence). Losses at the gene ends were 5 bases for V and 3 bases for J; bases not matched to a gene: 6. The CDR3, as DNA: TGTGCCAGCAGCCAAGGGACAGGCTTCTATAATTCACCCCTCCACTTT. It yields the protein CASSQGTGFYNSPLHF.

The chain has TRBV9 and TRBJ2-1, with D maybe TRBD1 (6 bases). Germline assignment: CDR1 SGDLS and CDR2 YYNGEE. The germline V and J ends were trimmed by 3 bases and 1 base, with 11 bases remaining between them. The length of the CDR3 is 15 residues. Written as DNA, the CDR3 is TGTGCCAGCAGCGCCAATACAGGGTCCTACAATGAGCAGTTCTTC. Translated, it gives CASSANTGSYNEQFF. Full variable domain (rest looked up from reference TRBV9 and TRBJ2-1): DSGVTQTPKHLITATGQRVTLRCSPRSGDLSVYWYQQSLDQGLQFLIQYYNGEERAKGNILERFSAQQFPDLHSELNLSSLELGDSALYFCASSANTGSYNEQFFGPGTRLTVL.